A selection of T cell receptor beta chains follows, all from one sample in a study of CD8+ T cells in alopecia areata. The assay was immunoSEQ multiplex PCR, and TCRdb's table has in-frame clones only and misses some. The sample comprises around 82,000 clones, roughly 51% of which are singletons, and around 6% rests with the top ten. What was sequenced was NKG2D-high CD8+ T cells sorted from blood. The receptors come from a human donor with alopecia areata. Each CDR3 is given with its conserved first and last residue. D genes are given only for firm matches. Clone size is shown for a subset of rows, as once, few, many or a class of expanded clone.

V gene	CDR3 length	J gene	D gene	clone size	CDR3 protein	CDR3 DNA
TRBV27	16	TRBJ2-2	TRBD1	NA	CASSFRAGGDTGELFF	TGTGCCAGCAGTTTTCGGGCAGGGGGCGACACCGGGGAGCTGTTTTTT
TRBV27	14	TRBJ2-1	TRBD2	NA	CASSGGTSYNEQFF	TGTGCCAGCAGCGGGGGGACGTCCTACAATGAGCAGTTCTTC
TRBV28	11	TRBJ2-5	NA	NA	CASRLEETQYF	TGTGCCAGCAGACTAGAAGAGACCCAGTACTTC
TRBV27	12	TRBJ1-1	TRBD1	NA	CASSPRQGEAFF	TGTGCCAGCAGTCCAAGACAGGGAGAAGCTTTCTTT
TRBV19	16	TRBJ2-7	NA	few	CASSISSDRISYEQYF	TGTGCCAGTAGTATCTCATCTGACCGAATATCCTACGAGCAGTACTTC
TRBV29-1	12	TRBJ1-1	NA	NA	CSVDGLRTEAFF	TGCAGCGTTGACGGCCTCAGAACTGAAGCTTTCTTT
TRBV7-9	15	TRBJ2-1	TRBD2	NA	CASSPLAGVLNEQFF	TGTGCCAGCAGCCCGCTAGCGGGAGTTCTCAATGAGCAGTTCTTC
TRBV21-1	13	TRBJ2-7	NA	NA	CAVQGKLASEQYF	TGTGCCGTGCAGGGAAAACTAGCTTCCGAGCAGTACTTC
TRBV29-1	15	TRBJ2-7	TRBD2	few	CSVGGWTSGSFEQYF	TGCAGCGTGGGGGGATGGACTAGCGGGTCTTTTGAGCAGTACTTC
TRBV6-5	13	TRBJ1-2	NA	NA	CASSYGGNYGYTF	TGTGCCAGCAGTTACGGAGGGAACTATGGCTACACCTTC
TRBV30	15	TRBJ1-3	NA	NA	CACTGRPSSGNTIYF	TGTGCCTGCACAGGGAGGCCCTCCTCTGGAAACACCATATATTTT
TRBV9	13	TRBJ1-2	NA	NA	CASSVEVSRGYTF	TGTGCCAGCAGCGTAGAGGTTTCGCGCGGCTACACCTTC
TRBV4-3	16	TRBJ2-5	TRBD2	few	CASSQEGPSGLETQYF	TGCGCCAGCAGCCAAGAGGGGCCTAGCGGCCTTGAGACCCAGTACTTC
TRBV28	16	TRBJ2-2	TRBD1	few	CASSPSYRGPTGELFF	TGTGCCAGCAGTCCAAGTTACAGGGGTCCCACCGGGGAGCTGTTTTTT
TRBV29-1	17	TRBJ2-6	TRBD2	NA	CSVEDVLAGAGANVLTF	TGCAGCGTTGAAGACGTTCTAGCGGGAGCCGGGGCCAACGTCCTGACTTTC
TRBV7-9	15	TRBJ2-5	TRBD1	NA	CASSSSGTGLETQYF	TGTGCCAGCAGCTCTTCCGGGACAGGGTTAGAGACCCAGTACTTC
TRBV5-6	15	TRBJ2-1	TRBD2	few	CASSSASGRINEQFF	TGTGCCAGCAGCTCTGCTAGCGGGAGGATAAATGAGCAGTTCTTC
TRBV29-1	16	TRBJ1-1	NA	NA	CSVEDLPGRGEGEAFF	TGCAGCGTTGAAGATCTTCCAGGGAGAGGAGAGGGAGAAGCTTTCTTT
TRBV27	12	TRBJ2-2	NA	few	CASKHDTGELFF	TGTGCCAGCAAGCACGACACCGGGGAGCTGTTTTTT
TRBV28	16	TRBJ2-7	NA	few	CASSQDDRRPPYEQYF	TGTGCCAGCAGCCAAGATGACAGGAGGCCCCCCTACGAGCAGTACTTC
TRBV29-1	12	TRBJ2-2	NA	NA	CSVAVKAGELFF	TGCAGCGTTGCCGTCAAGGCCGGGGAGCTGTTTTTT
TRBV4-3	13	TRBJ2-7	NA	NA	CASSLDGVHEQYF	TGCGCCAGCTCCCTAGATGGTGTCCACGAGCAGTACTTC
TRBV2	12	TRBJ2-1	TRBD2	NA	CASIGEGKEQFF	TGTGCCAGCATAGGGGAGGGAAAAGAGCAGTTCTTC
TRBV21-1	17	TRBJ2-1	NA	few	CASSKVDGQPSYNEQFF	TGTGCCAGCAGCAAAGTTGACGGTCAACCCTCCTACAATGAGCAGTTCTTC
TRBV5-4	13	TRBJ1-1	NA	few	CASSTSGTVEAFF	TGTGCCAGCAGCACCTCCGGGACGGTGGAAGCTTTCTTT
TRBV27	17	TRBJ2-3	NA	NA	CASSLSPGGISTDTQYF	TGTGCCAGCAGTTTATCGCCGGGCGGAATTAGCACAGATACGCAGTATTTT
TRBV30	12	TRBJ1-1	NA	NA	CAWTAEGTEAFF	TGTGCCTGGACTGCGGAAGGCACTGAAGCTTTCTTT
TRBV2	12	TRBJ1-1	NA	NA	CASSWMNTEAFF	TGTGCCAGCAGTTGGATGAACACTGAAGCTTTCTTT
TRBV13	14	TRBJ2-3	NA	NA	CASSLGQVTDTQYF	TGTGCCAGCAGCTTAGGACAGGTGACAGATACGCAGTATTTT
TRBV28	15	TRBJ2-7	NA	NA	CASSPTSPGFHEQYF	TGTGCCAGCAGTCCCACTTCCCCGGGTTTTCACGAGCAGTACTTC
TRBV5-6	14	TRBJ1-5	NA	NA	CASSLYHSDQPQHF	TGTGCCAGCAGCTTGTATCACTCCGATCAGCCCCAGCATTTT
TRBV11-2	15	TRBJ2-3	NA	NA	CASRNGGLRTDTQYF	TGTGCCAGCAGGAACGGGGGGCTTCGCACAGATACGCAGTATTTT
TRBV29-1	14	TRBJ2-5	NA	few	CSVEGFGPEETQYF	TGCAGCGTTGAAGGATTCGGGCCAGAAGAGACCCAGTACTTC
TRBV9	14	TRBJ2-2	NA	few	CASSVGMNTGELFF	TGTGCCAGCAGCGTAGGAATGAACACCGGGGAGCTGTTTTTT
TRBV11-3	13	TRBJ2-3	NA	few	CASLASGTDTQYF	TGTGCCAGTCTAGCGTCAGGCACAGATACGCAGTATTTT
TRBV27	13	TRBJ1-5	NA	NA	CASSLHGNQPQHF	TGTGCCAGCAGTTTACACGGGAATCAGCCCCAGCATTTT
TRBV27	14	TRBJ2-2	TRBD1	NA	CASSLGTGNRELFF	TGTGCCAGCAGCCTTGGGACAGGGAACAGGGAGCTGTTTTTT
TRBV4-1	13	TRBJ2-1	NA	NA	CASSQDPSGEQFF	TGCGCCAGCAGCCAAGATCCGAGCGGTGAGCAGTTCTTC
TRBV11-2	13	TRBJ2-3	TRBD2	few	CASSYLAGDTQYF	TGTGCCAGCAGCTACCTAGCGGGAGATACGCAGTATTTT
TRBV4-1	14	TRBJ2-7	NA	NA	CASSQEVSVYEQYF	TGCGCCAGCAGCCAAGAAGTAAGCGTATACGAGCAGTACTTC
TRBV7-8	14	TRBJ1-2	TRBD1	NA	CASSPGTGGYGYTF	TGTGCCAGCAGCCCAGGAACAGGGGGCTATGGCTACACCTTC
TRBV29-1	16	TRBJ2-4	TRBD1	NA	CSVEGVPDRGQDIQYF	TGCAGCGTTGAAGGGGTCCCCGACAGGGGGCAAGACATTCAGTACTTC
TRBV27	12	TRBJ1-5	NA	NA	CASSLWGGPQHF	TGTGCCAGCAGTTTGTGGGGTGGGCCCCAGCATTTT
TRBV5-6	15	TRBJ2-1	NA	NA	CASSLGYSSYNEQFF	TGTGCCAGCAGCTTGGGCTACAGCTCCTACAATGAGCAGTTCTTC
TRBV4-2	16	TRBJ2-2	NA	NA	CASSQMIDSLAGELFF	TGTGCCAGCAGCCAGATGATTGACAGTTTGGCCGGGGAGCTGTTTTTT
TRBV6-5	11	TRBJ1-1	NA	NA	CASSFMGEAFF	TGTGCCAGCAGCTTTATGGGTGAAGCTTTCTTT
TRBV30	15	TRBJ2-5	TRBD1	few	CAWDAGTDLQETQYF	TGTGCCTGGGATGCCGGGACAGACCTCCAAGAGACCCAGTACTTC
TRBV29-1	17	TRBJ2-1	TRBD2	NA	CSVVVSRTSGRFNEQFF	TGCAGCGTTGTGGTTTCTCGGACTAGCGGGAGATTCAATGAGCAGTTCTTC
TRBV5-6	12	TRBJ2-5	NA	NA	CASSLYQETQYF	TGTGCCAGCAGCTTGTACCAAGAGACCCAGTACTTC
TRBV10-2	13	TRBJ2-5	NA	NA	CASSVWGQETQYF	TGCGCCAGCAGTGTATGGGGCCAAGAGACCCAGTACTTC
TRBV7-9	15	TRBJ2-7	TRBD2	medium-sized	CASSPGTSGPYEQYF	TGTGCCAGCAGCCCTGGGACTAGCGGACCCTACGAGCAGTACTTC
TRBV7-6	15	TRBJ1-5	NA	NA	CASSSYSGSNQPQHF	TGTGCCAGCAGCTCGTACAGCGGTAGCAATCAGCCCCAGCATTTT
TRBV28	16	TRBJ2-5	NA	few	CASSPLAEAYQETQYF	TGTGCCAGCAGTCCGTTAGCGGAGGCGTACCAAGAGACCCAGTACTTC
TRBV28	14	TRBJ2-5	TRBD1	NA	CASSLTGTQETQYF	TGTGCCAGCAGTTTGACAGGGACGCAAGAGACCCAGTACTTC
TRBV5-1	15	TRBJ2-7	NA	NA	CASSSPGDGAYEQYF	TGCGCCAGCAGCAGCCCGGGGGACGGAGCCTACGAGCAGTACTTC
TRBV18	12	TRBJ2-5	NA	few	CASSPEGETQYF	TGTGCCAGCTCACCTGAAGGGGAGACCCAGTACTTC
TRBV29-1	13	TRBJ1-1	NA	NA	CSVETAMNTEAFF	TGCAGCGTGGAGACAGCAATGAACACTGAAGCTTTCTTT
TRBV7-2	15	TRBJ2-1	NA	few	CASSLSASLSNEQFF	TGTGCCAGCAGCTTATCAGCTAGCCTAAGCAATGAGCAGTTCTTC